The 7 T cell receptor beta chains listed next were all sequenced from one sample in a study of T-cell memory formation after mild COVID-19. Each CDR3 protein is one row after TCRdb ran MiXCR on the 5' RACE reads. Of around 120,000 distinct CDR3 sequences in the sample, approximately 15% were seen once. The sample comprised PBMCs or a T cell subset sorted from them (not recorded which). These receptors were taken from an adult woman who had mild COVID-19 (a few samples of this study predate the infection). Cell type and time point are not known.

V is TRBV7-9 and J is TRBJ2-3, with 11 bases that match TRBD2. Germline loops: CDR1 SEHNR, CDR2 FQNEAQ (reference sequence). The CDR3 is made up of 16 amino acids. V lost 5 bases to trimming and J lost 4 bases; unmatched junction nucleotides: 8. In nucleotides, the CDR3 is TGTGCCAGCAGCCAATCTAGCGGGAGGATAGCAGATACGCAGTATTTT. Protein product: CASSQSSGRIADTQYF.

The rearrangement links TRBV4-1 to TRBJ1-5; unclear D gene. Trimming shortened V by 1 base and J by 7 bases, and 11 bases separated the two germline ends. The CDR3 contains 14 residues. The germline CDR1 and CDR2 sequences are MGHRA and YSYEKL. CDR3 loop: CASSQGGFGQPQHF. The CDR3 bases are TGCGCCAGCAGCCAAGGTGGGTTCGGGCAGCCCCAGCATTTT.

V usage is TRBV7-9 and J usage is TRBJ2-2; D uncertain. Germline V gene sequence: CDR1 SEHNR, CDR2 FQNEAQ (reference sequence). Between the trimmed V and J ends, which lost 5 bases and 1 base, there was a span of 11 bases. The CDR3 is 15 residues long. For the CDR3, the DNA is TGTGCCAGCAGCCCAATCAGCCAGAACACCGGGGAGCTGTTTTTT. Translated: CASSPISQNTGELFF.

This clonotype was found a few times. This CDR3 reads CASTVGRNQPQHF. The DNA for the CDR3 is TGTGCCAGCACTGTCGGGAGGAATCAGCCCCAGCATTTT. The chain joins TRBV12-3 or TRBV12-4 to TRBJ1-5; D is undetermined. This CDR3 contains 13 residues. Trimming cost V 7 bases and J 4 bases, with 11 bases left between them.

The chain is built from TRBV10-3 and TRBJ2-5, with 7 positions matching TRBD1. Germline lookup yields CDR1 ENHRY and CDR2 SYGVKD. The CDR3 loop spans 16 amino acids. The J segment lost 5 bases and the V segment lost 3 bases, leaving 12 bases of the junction unmatched. Written as DNA, the CDR3 is TGTGCCATCAGTGACCCAAACAGGGGTTCGCGGGAGACCCAGTACTTC. Its protein is CAISDPNRGSRETQYF.

DNA of the CDR3: TGTGCCAGCAGCGTACAGCGGGAGACTCCCACAGATACGCAGTATTTT. Protein product: CASSVQRETPTDTQYF. The chain combines TRBV9 with TRBJ2-3, with 8 positions matching TRBD2. Germline loops: CDR1 SGDLS, CDR2 YYNGEE. The ends lost 1 base at V and 2 bases at J; junction bases unmatched: 6. This CDR3 comprises 16 residues.

V usage is TRBV5-1 and J usage is TRBJ2-1; TRBD2 matches 14 bases. The trim removed 1 base at V and 8 bases at J, leaving 8 bases unmatched. Germline V CDR1 and CDR2: SGHRS, YFSETQ. The length of the CDR3 is 17 residues. The CDR3 sequence: CASSLPGLAGAWDEQFF. The CDR3 region has the DNA TGCGCCAGCAGCTTGCCGGGACTAGCGGGGGCCTGGGATGAGCAGTTCTTC.